The 26 T cell receptor beta chains below were found in one sample sequenced in a study of radiotherapy plus CTLA-4 blockade in lung cancer. Sequenced by immunoSEQ multiplex PCR; TCRdb stores in-frame clones only, minus some. The sample has roughly 53,000 clones, roughly three quarters seen once. This specimen consisted of peripheral blood, obtained from a patient treated with radiotherapy plus ipilimumab. These receptors were collected from a human donor with non-small cell lung cancer who had a partial response to radiotherapy plus ipilimumab.

This chain joins TRBV6-1 and TRBJ1-6; D not resolved. This CDR3 spans 13 amino acids. Deletions cut 2 bases from V and 6 bases from J, with 5 bases between. Germline V gene lookup returns CDR1 MNHNS and CDR2 SASEGT. CDR3 residues: CASSERVNSPLHF. The CDR3 DNA follows: TGTGCCAGCAGTGAACGTGTTAATTCACCCCTCCACTTT.

V and J are TRBV7-9 and TRBJ1-1; the D gene is possibly TRBD1 (6 bases). V dropped 5 bases and J dropped 5 bases, with 21 bases sitting between them. CDR3 length equals 16 residues. Germline V lookup: CDR1 SEHNR, CDR2 FQNEAQ (reference sequence). The CDR3 loop reads CASSTDRPRVGTEAFF. The CDR3 DNA reads TGTGCCAGCAGCACTGACAGGCCTCGCGTGGGGACTGAAGCTTTCTTT.

The rearrangement uses TRBV10-3 and TRBJ1-2; D may be TRBD1 (6 bases). The ends were cut back, 6 bases at V and 3 bases at J, with 26 bases in the middle. The CDR3 extends over 18 amino acids. CDR1 is ENHRY and CDR2 is SYGVKD in the germline V gene. CDR3 DNA sequence: TGTGCCATCAGCCTTATTGCCTCGGACAGTTACAGTTACTATGGCTACACCTTC. It yields the protein CAISLIASDSYSYYGYTF.

The chain employs TRBV5-4 and TRBJ2-1, with D tentatively TRBD2 (5 bases). Germline V gene sequence: CDR1 SGHNT, CDR2 YYREEE (reference sequence). The CDR3 is 13 residues long. The V end lost 4 bases, the J end lost 2 bases, and 7 bases lay between the germline ends. The CDR3 is CASSGGPYNEQFF. CDR3 coding DNA: TGTGCCAGCAGCGGCGGGCCCTACAATGAGCAGTTCTTC.

The chain links TRBV28 to TRBJ1-3; 8 nucleotides line up with TRBD1. V lost 5 bases to trimming and J lost 2 bases; unmatched junction nucleotides: 8. The length of the CDR3 is 16 residues. Germline CDR1 and CDR2: MDHEN and SYDVKM. The CDR3 coding sequence is TGTGCCAGCAGTGAGACAGGGGTGGGGCCTGGAAACACCATATATTTT. It encodes CASSETGVGPGNTIYF.

V gene TRBV6-6 combines with J gene TRBJ2-1; 10 bases line up with TRBD1. The CDR3 consists of 14 residues. Trimming at V came to 6 bases and at J to 7 bases, leaving 6 bases not matched to a gene. Per germline, CDR1 MNHNY and CDR2 SVGAGI (reference sequence). The CDR3 spells CASSTRTGGNEQFF. The CDR3, as DNA: TGTGCCAGCAGCACGAGGACAGGGGGGAATGAGCAGTTCTTC.

The chain uses TRBV9 and TRBJ2-1; 12 bases match TRBD2. Trimming took 3 bases from V and 6 from J; bases not matched to a gene: 4. The CDR3 covers 15 residues. In germline, CDR1 is SGDLS, CDR2 YYNGEE. The CDR3 nucleotides are TGTGCCAGCAGCGACCCGACTAGCGGGGGCAATGAGCAGTTCTTC. It specifies CASSDPTSGGNEQFF. Complete variable domain (other parts from reference TRBV9 and TRBJ2-1): DSGVTQTPKHLITATGQRVTLRCSPRSGDLSVYWYQQSLDQGLQFLIQYYNGEERAKGNILERFSAQQFPDLHSELNLSSLELGDSALYFCASSDPTSGGNEQFFGPGTRLTVL.

The V call is TRBV9, the J call TRBJ2-1; 7 nucleotides agree with TRBD2. The CDR3 extends over 16 amino acids. Germline CDR1 is SGDLS and CDR2 is YYNGEE. V lost 0 bases to trimming and J lost 6 bases; unmatched junction nucleotides: 9. CDR3 sequence: CASSVGPTGGRNEQFF. DNA of the CDR3: TGTGCCAGCAGCGTAGGACCGACGGGGGGTCGCAATGAGCAGTTCTTC.

The V and J genes are TRBV28 and TRBJ2-7, with 9 bases aligning to TRBD1. In germline, CDR1 is MDHEN, CDR2 SYDVKM. The CDR3 is 15 amino acids. J was trimmed by 3 bases and V by 6 bases; bases with no gene match: 9. The CDR3 DNA sequence: TGTGCCAGCAGAGTCACAGGGGGCATGTTCTACGAGCAGTACTTC. Translation: CASRVTGGMFYEQYF.

The CDR3 spells CASSEVGRAGYF. The CDR3 DNA follows: TGTGCCAGCAGTGAAGTTGGGAGGGCCGGGTACTTC. The chain links TRBV6-1 to TRBJ2-5, with 7 bases that match TRBD2. V gave up 1 base and J gave up 13 bases; unmatched junction bases: 6. Germline V gene data show CDR1 as MNHNS and CDR2 as SASEGT. This CDR3 spans 12 amino acids.

This clone was recorded once. The CDR3 here is CASSIDPPARSNQPQHF. In DNA, the CDR3 is TGTGCCAGTAGTATAGACCCCCCCGCCAGAAGCAATCAGCCCCAGCATTTT. The rearrangement joins TRBV19 to TRBJ1-5; D not certain. V was cut by 0 bases and J by 1 base, with 13 bases left in between. CDR3 size: 17 residues. Germline CDR1 and CDR2: LNHDA and SQIVND (reference sequence).

The genes are TRBV4-2 and TRBJ2-3; 8 bases fit TRBD1. The CDR3 sequence is 16 residues long. V lost 1 base and J lost 4; bases outside the gene matches: 7. Germline values: CDR1 LGHNA, CDR2 YNFKEQ. CDR3 region: CASSQAAQGVADTQYF. In DNA, the CDR3 is TGTGCCAGCAGCCAAGCAGCACAGGGGGTGGCAGATACGCAGTATTTT.

The V call is TRBV25-1, the J call TRBJ1-1, with 9 nucleotides matching TRBD1. Germline loops: CDR1 MGHDK, CDR2 SYGVNS. The CDR3 runs to 14 residues. J gave up 5 bases and V 8 bases, and 9 bases lay outside the gene matches. The CDR3 protein is CASGTGTGSTEAFF. The DNA of the CDR3 is TGTGCCAGCGGCACCGGGACAGGGAGTACTGAAGCTTTCTTT.

This clone was detected a few times. The V call is TRBV6-1, the J call TRBJ1-2; D unresolved. With 4 bases removed from V and 8 bases from J, the gap between germline ends came to 5 bases. Germline CDR1 MNHNS, CDR2 SASEGT. The CDR3 sequence is 10 residues long. The CDR3 DNA is TGTGCCAGCAGTGCGGTCGGCTACACCTTC. Protein sequence: CASSAVGYTF.

This clone was picked up a small number of times. The CDR3 here is CASSQDRDSWEKLFF. CDR3 nucleotide sequence: TGCGCCAGCAGCCAAGACAGGGACAGTTGGGAAAAACTGTTTTTT. The rearrangement links TRBV4-1 to TRBJ1-4; 7 bases map to TRBD1. V lost 0 bases and J lost 8; bases outside the gene matches: 6. Looked up from germline, CDR1 is MGHRA and CDR2 is YSYEKL. The CDR3 is 15 amino acids.

This chain links TRBV5-4 with TRBJ2-3; D is unclear. V was shortened by 1 base and J by 2 bases, with 5 bases between the two germline ends. CDR3 size: 13 residues. CDR1 and CDR2 (germline): SGHNT, YYREEE (reference sequence). The CDR3: CASSLSPTDTQYF. The CDR3 DNA follows: TGTGCCAGCAGCTTGAGCCCCACAGATACGCAGTATTTT. Looking up the rest from reference TRBV5-4 and TRBJ2-3 gives the full variable domain: ETGVTQSPTHLIKTRGQQVTLRCSSQSGHNTVSWYQQALGQGPQFIFQYYREEENGRGNFPPRFSGLQFPNYSSELNVNALELDDSALYLCASSLSPTDTQYFGPGTRLTVL.

V gene TRBV5-4 combines with J gene TRBJ2-7, with 7 nucleotides matching TRBD1. There are 12 residues in the CDR3. V dropped 4 bases and J dropped 7; count of bases not matched to a gene: 5. CDR1 and CDR2 from the germline V gene are SGHNT and YYREEE (reference sequence). CDR3 sequence (DNA): TGTGCCAGCAGCACACAGGGGAGTGAGCAGTACTTC. Protein sequence: CASSTQGSEQYF.

There are a few counts of this clone. The chain links TRBV18 to TRBJ2-2; TRBD1 aligns across 7 bases. CDR3 size: 15 residues. The germline V gene has CDR1 KGHSH and CDR2 LQKENI. Trimming at V came to 6 bases and at J to 0 bases, leaving 4 bases not matched to a gene. CDR3 region: CASSVDRANTGELFF. In DNA, the CDR3 is TGTGCCAGCTCGGTCGACAGGGCGAACACCGGGGAGCTGTTTTTT. The whole variable domain, remainder taken from reference TRBV18 and TRBJ2-2, is NAGVMQNPRHLVRRRGQEARLRCSPMKGHSHVYWYRQLPEEGLKFMVYLQKENIIDESGMPKERFSAEFPKEGPSILRIQQVVRGDSAAYFCASSVDRANTGELFFGEGSRLTVL.

The gene calls are TRBV15 and TRBJ1-5, with D perhaps matching TRBD1 (6 bases). The CDR3 has 14 amino acids. Germline CDR1 reads LNHNV; CDR2 reads YYDKDF (reference sequence). The germline V and J ends were trimmed by 8 bases and 2 bases, with 13 bases remaining between them. Here the CDR3 DNA reads TGTGCCACCCAGGGGTCGAACGGCAATCAGCCCCAGCATTTT. This translates into CATQGSNGNQPQHF.

V is TRBV4-1 and J is TRBJ1-1; no clear D. V was cut by 3 bases and J by 0 bases, with 14 bases left in between. CDR3 length: 16 residues. Per the germline V gene, CDR1 is MGHRA and CDR2 is YSYEKL. CDR3 amino acids: CASSHRHTTMNTEAFF. CDR3 nucleotides: TGCGCCAGCAGCCACAGGCATACAACGATGAACACTGAAGCTTTCTTT.

The J gene is TRBJ2-7, the V gene TRBV5-1; 7 positions agree with TRBD1. Losses at the gene ends were 5 bases for V and 4 bases for J; bases not matched to a gene: 6. CDR3 length: 13 residues. Germline V CDR1 and CDR2: SGHRS, YFSETQ. CDR3 bases: TGCGCCAGCAGTCAACAGGGACAGTACGAGCAGTACTTC. Translation gives CASSQQGQYEQYF. Filled out from reference TRBV5-1 and TRBJ2-7, the complete variable domain reads KAGVTQTPRYLIKTRGQQVTLSCSPISGHRSVSWYQQTPGQGLQFLFEYFSETQRNKGNFPGRFSGRQFSNSRSEMNVSTLELGDSALYLCASSQQGQYEQYFGPGTRLTVT.

The rearrangement uses TRBV18 and TRBJ2-5; a weak D match, TRBD2 (5 bases). The CDR3 is 15 amino acids. CDR1 is KGHSH and CDR2 is LQKENI in the germline V gene. V gave up 0 bases and J gave up 4 bases, with 12 bases separating them. The CDR3 region is CASSPPSKSGETQYF. The DNA of the CDR3 is TGTGCCAGCTCACCACCCTCGAAGAGCGGAGAGACCCAGTACTTC.

The V and J genes are TRBV6-1 and TRBJ2-7, with 11 bases that match TRBD1. From germline, CDR1 is MNHNS and CDR2 SASEGT. V shed 5 bases, J shed 1 base, and the junction held 4 bases outside the gene matches. This CDR3 is 15 amino acids long. This CDR3 reads CASSRGTGGSYEQYF. The CDR3 nucleotides are TGTGCCAGCAGTAGGGGGACAGGGGGGTCCTACGAGCAGTACTTC.

V usage is TRBV9 and J usage is TRBJ2-7; 10 nucleotides align to TRBD2. CDR3 length: 15 amino acids. The V gene's germline CDR1 is SGDLS and CDR2 YYNGEE. V lost 0 bases and J lost 4; bases outside the gene matches: 4. CDR3 nucleotides: TGTGCCAGCAGCGTAGACCCTAGCGGGGGTTACGAGCAGTACTTC. Translating gives CASSVDPSGGYEQYF.

This chain uses TRBV4-1 with TRBJ2-7; 11 bases are a match to TRBD1. The CDR3 runs to 14 residues. V was clipped by 0 bases and J by 7 bases; unmatched bases: 2. Germline CDR1 MGHRA, CDR2 YSYEKL. The CDR3 region is CASSQEGQGGEQYF. The DNA of the CDR3 is TGCGCCAGCAGCCAAGAGGGACAGGGGGGGGAGCAGTACTTC.

The chain links TRBV19 to TRBJ1-5; no clear D gene. V shed 6 bases and J shed 1 base, with 10 bases lying between them. Germline CDR1 and CDR2: LNHDA and SQIVND (reference sequence). This CDR3 region has 14 residues. This CDR3 reads CASRQGGSNQPQHF. The CDR3 DNA reads as TGTGCCAGTAGGCAAGGAGGCAGCAATCAGCCCCAGCATTTT.